This TCR beta chain comes out of a study of cytomegalovirus exposure and HLA in healthy donors. Overall study context: Counted in an early data release were about 85 million unique TCRs from HLA-typed donors.

This PCR relied on a set of 60 Vbeta primers and 13 Jbeta primers. Measured with immunoSEQ multiplex PCR; TCRdb has only the in-frame clones, and not every one. The ten most abundant clones cover approximately 1.3% of a sample with about 42,000 clones. Germline V gene data show CDR1 as SEHNR and CDR2 as FQNEAQ (reference sequence). The CDR3 extends over 15 amino acids. The junction had 7 bases not matched to a gene; V was cut back by 1 base and J by 6 bases. The clonotype originates from a young man in good health and CMV-seronegative. The chain joins TRBV7-9 to TRBJ1-2, with 8 nucleotides matching TRBD1. The specimen was PBMCs. The CDR3 spells CASSLEQGAANGYTF. DNA for the CDR3: TGTGCCAGCAGCTTAGAGCAGGGGGCAGCAAATGGCTACACCTTC. The variable domain in full, with the rest retrieved from reference TRBV7-9 and TRBJ1-2, is DTGVSQNPRHKITKRGQNVTFRCDPISEHNRLYWYRQTLGQGPEFLTYFQNEAQLEKSRLLSDRFSAERPKGSFSTLEIQRTEQGDSAMYLCASSLEQGAANGYTFGSGTRLTVV.